This T cell receptor beta chain was recovered during a study of blood T cell repertoires in COVID-19. Study context: Samples of COVID-19 (acute and convalescent) were obtained from the United States, Italy and Spain. T cells, B-cell-depleted T cells, or PBMCs supplied cDNA or gDNA.

The V and J ends lost 4 bases and 3 bases, in that order; junction bases with no gene match: 12. This CDR3 has 16 residues. The V gene's germline CDR1 is GTSNPN and CDR2 SVGIG (reference sequence). In the original analysis: Cell counts per sample came from amplifying reference gene primers. Sequencing was performed with immunoSEQ multiplex PCR; in TCRdb, only in-frame clones are kept and a portion is missing. That table supplies the V and J calls and clone size; D and trimming were determined from the DNA. The data show around 140,000 clones, roughly 86% seen once. The TCR was taken from a woman aged 55-69 years with acute or convalescent COVID-19. Material: peripheral blood. The chain recombines TRBV30 with TRBJ1-5; 7 bases are shared with TRBD1. CDR3 residues: CAWTRGGTANNQPQHF. In DNA form, the CDR3 reads TGTGCCTGGACTAGGGGCGGGACAGCGAACAATCAGCCCCAGCATTTT.